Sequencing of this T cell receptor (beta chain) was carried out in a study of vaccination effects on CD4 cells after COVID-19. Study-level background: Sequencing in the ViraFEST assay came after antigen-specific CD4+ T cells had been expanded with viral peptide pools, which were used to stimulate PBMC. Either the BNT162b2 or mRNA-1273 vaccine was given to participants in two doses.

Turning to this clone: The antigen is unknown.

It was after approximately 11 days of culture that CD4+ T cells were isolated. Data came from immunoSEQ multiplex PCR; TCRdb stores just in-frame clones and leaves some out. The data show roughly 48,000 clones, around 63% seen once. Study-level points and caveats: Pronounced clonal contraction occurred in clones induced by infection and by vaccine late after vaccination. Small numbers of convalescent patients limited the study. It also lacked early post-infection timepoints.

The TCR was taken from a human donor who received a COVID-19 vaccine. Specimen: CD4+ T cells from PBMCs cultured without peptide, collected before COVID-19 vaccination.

CDR3 sequence: CASSLVSSGTNEKLFF. The CDR3 DNA sequence: TGCGCCAGCAGCTTGGTTTCTTCAGGAACTAATGAAAAACTGTTTTTT. This chain connects TRBV5-1 to TRBJ1-4; D remains ambiguous. Trimming removed 0 bases at V and 1 base at J, with 10 bases between. Per the germline V gene, CDR1 is SGHRS and CDR2 is YFSETQ. The CDR3 has 16 residues.